A selection of T cell receptor beta chains follows, all from one sample in a study of CD8 T cells in ankylosing spondylitis. TCRdb re-analysed the 5' RACE reads in MiXCR, keeping a single row per CDR3 protein. Of 220,000 or so distinct CDR3 sequences detected, about 10% appear once; the ten largest clones hold approximately 20%. Sample: blood, either unsorted or a sorted T cell fraction (not recorded which). Receptor source: a male donor with ankylosing spondylitis or in good health (not recorded which). CDR3s include the opening cysteine and the closing phenylalanine or tryptophan. A D gene is named only where the DNA matches it firmly. The listing skips clone size in some rows; elsewhere it reads once, few, many or a size class.

TRBV2	.	many	TRBJ1-1	TGTGCCAGCAGTGTTAGTCGGGACACTGAAGCTTTCTTT	CASSVSRDTEAFF
TRBV5-1	.	many	TRBJ2-7	TGCGCCAGCAGCTTAACCGGGGCCGAGCAGTACTTC	CASSLTGAEQYF
TRBV20-1	.	many	TRBJ2-5	TGCAGTGCTAGAGCCGGGGGCAAGACCCAGTACTTC	CSARAGGKTQYF
TRBV5-1	.	.	TRBJ2-2	TGCGCCAGCAGCTTGGATAGGGTTCCCGGGGAGCTGTTTTTT	CASSLDRVPGELFF
TRBV28	.	.	TRBJ1-5	TGTGCCAGCAGTAATCTAGGGGACAGCAATCAGCCCCAGCATTTT	CASSNLGDSNQPQHF
TRBV6-7	TRBD2	many	TRBJ2-6	TGTGCCACTATTGATGGACTAGTCAGTATGAGGTCTGGGGCCAACGTCCTGACTTTC	CATIDGLVSMRSGANVLTF
TRBV5-1	TRBD2	.	TRBJ2-5	TGCGCCAGCAGCTTGGTAGCGGGGGCGACACAAGAGACCCAGTACTTC	CASSLVAGATQETQYF
TRBV10-3	.	many	TRBJ1-3	TGTGCCATCAGTGATCAGAAAAACTCTGGAAACACCATATATTTT	CAISDQKNSGNTIYF
TRBV24-1	.	many	TRBJ2-5	TGTGCCACCAGTGCGAAGTTCTTTGGCCAAGAGACCCAGTACTTC	CATSAKFFGQETQYF
TRBV7-9	TRBD1	many	TRBJ1-1	TGTGCCAGCAGCTCCCGACAGGGAAGGACTGAAGCTTTCTTT	CASSSRQGRTEAFF
TRBV6-4	.	.	TRBJ2-2	TGTGCCACCGAGAGGAGGGCTGGCACCGGGGAGCTGTTTTTT	CATERRAGTGELFF
TRBV30	.	.	TRBJ2-6	TGTGCCTGGAGTTCCGGGGCTGGGGCCAACGTCCTGACTTTC	CAWSSGAGANVLTF
TRBV10-3	TRBD1	many	TRBJ2-1	TGTGCCATCAGCCCACCGGGACAGGGGGCGTATGAGCAGTTCTTC	CAISPPGQGAYEQFF
TRBV5-1	.	many	TRBJ2-2	TGCGCCAGCAGCTTATTGGGACCCTCGAACACCGGGGAGCTGTTTTTT	CASSLLGPSNTGELFF
TRBV6-2/TRBV6-3	.	few	TRBJ2-1	TGTGCCAGCAGGGGGCTCAGAGAAAGCTCCTACAATGAGCAGTTCTTC	CASRGLRESSYNEQFF
TRBV20-1	.	many	TRBJ2-1	TGCAGTGCTCCCCGACTATATGAGCAGTTCTTC	CSAPRLYEQFF
TRBV7-2	.	many	TRBJ1-1	TGTGCCAGCAGCGAAGGGGGGGAGGTAGGAGCTTTCTTT	CASSEGGEVGAFF
TRBV7-9	TRBD1	many	TRBJ1-5	TGTGCCAGCAGCGGCGGGACAGGGCAACGCAATCAGCCCCAGCATTTT	CASSGGTGQRNQPQHF
TRBV28	TRBD2	.	TRBJ2-1	TGTGCCAGCATCCGAGGGACTAATGTGGGCAATGAGCAGTTCTTC	CASIRGTNVGNEQFF
TRBV2	.	few	TRBJ1-5	TGTGCCAGCAGATCCGCGGCCTATCAGCCCCAGCATTTT	CASRSAAYQPQHF
TRBV7-2	.	many	TRBJ2-7	TGTGCCAGCAGCGTAGCGGCGACCTACGAGCAGTACTTC	CASSVAATYEQYF
TRBV12-5	TRBD2	few	TRBJ2-1	TGTGCTAGTGGTTTGTCCAGGGAGGGGAGGAGGAATGAGCAGTTCTTC	CASGLSREGRRNEQFF
TRBV27	.	.	TRBJ1-5	TGTGCCAGCACCACGGTTGGGGGGGGGAATCAGCCCCAGCATTTT	CASTTVGGGNQPQHF
TRBV11-3	TRBD2	.	TRBJ2-3	TGTGCCAGCAGCTTAGGAGGCGGGGGGGCCGCATATACGCAGTATTTT	CASSLGGGGAAYTQYF
TRBV7-9	.	.	TRBJ2-3	TGTGCCAGCAGCTCCGGACAGACCCCTGACACAGATACGCAGTATTTT	CASSSGQTPDTDTQYF
TRBV24-1	.	few	TRBJ2-2	TGTGCCACCAGTGGAGCGCAGGGTGCAGGTAGGAGCACCGGGGAGCTGTTTTTT	CATSGAQGAGRSTGELFF
TRBV21-1	.	many	TRBJ2-5	TGTGCCAGCAGCAAAACCACTCCTAGACAGGGCCTGATGGAGACCCAGTACTTC	CASSKTTPRQGLMETQYF
TRBV9	.	many	TRBJ1-6	TGTGCCAGCAGCGTAGATCAGCGGAATTCACCCCTCCACTTT	CASSVDQRNSPLHF
TRBV29-1	TRBD1	many	TRBJ1-2	TGCAGCGTTGATTTGGACAGGGGGCGCGACACCTTC	CSVDLDRGRDTF
TRBV18	.	many	TRBJ2-5	TGTGCCAGCTCACCCTACCAAGAGACCCAGTACTTC	CASSPYQETQYF
TRBV12-5	.	many	TRBJ2-5	TGTGCTAGTGGTCTGATCCCCGGGGTTCAAGAGACCCAGTACTTC	CASGLIPGVQETQYF
TRBV12-3/TRBV12-4	TRBD1	few	TRBJ2-7	TGTGCCAGCAGTTTCAGGGGGCAGGCCTACGAGCAGTACTTC	CASSFRGQAYEQYF
TRBV5-1	.	few	TRBJ1-2	TGCGCCAGCAGCATGGAGGGACAAGACTATGGCTACACCTTC	CASSMEGQDYGYTF
TRBV7-9	TRBD1	many	TRBJ1-2	TGTGCCAGCAGCCGGGACAGCCCGGCTAACTATGGCTACACCTTC	CASSRDSPANYGYTF
TRBV2	.	many	TRBJ1-5	TGTGCCAGCAGTGCCAAGGGGTCCAGTCAGCCCCAGCATTTT	CASSAKGSSQPQHF
TRBV7-9	.	many	TRBJ2-4	TGTGCCAGCAGCTCTGGACAGATTCAGTACTTC	CASSSGQIQYF
TRBV7-9	.	many	TRBJ2-3	TGTGCCAGCAGCAAAGACGCGGGAGATACGCAGTATTTT	CASSKDAGDTQYF
TRBV6-5	.	many	TRBJ1-1	TGTGCCAGCAGTTACGGCACAGGTGTGTCAAACACTGAAGCTTTCTTT	CASSYGTGVSNTEAFF
TRBV5-1	TRBD1	many	TRBJ2-5	TGCGCCAGCAGCGGATGGACAGGGGCAAGCCAAGAGACCCAGTACTTC	CASSGWTGASQETQYF
TRBV5-1	.	many	TRBJ2-7	TGCGCCAGCAGCTTGGCTGAAGGAAACTACGGCGAGCAGTACTTC	CASSLAEGNYGEQYF
TRBV7-7	TRBD2	many	TRBJ2-3	TGTGCCAGTGCGGGACTAATATTCGCAGATACGCAGTATTTT	CASAGLIFADTQYF
TRBV6-1	.	many	TRBJ2-1	TGTGCCAGCAGTGAACGTTCATGGGAGCAGTTCTTC	CASSERSWEQFF
TRBV3-1	TRBD2	many	TRBJ2-1	TGTGCCAGCAGCCAAGATGTGGCTAGCGGCAATGAGCAGTTCTTC	CASSQDVASGNEQFF
TRBV12-3/TRBV12-4	TRBD1	.	TRBJ1-6	TGTGCCAGCAGTTTTGGGGACAGACATAATTCACCCCTCCACTTT	CASSFGDRHNSPLHF
TRBV5-1	TRBD1	few	TRBJ2-7	TGCGCCAGCAGCGTCCGGGACAGAGGACCCTACGAGCAGTACTTC	CASSVRDRGPYEQYF
TRBV30	.	many	TRBJ2-7	TGTGCCTGGAGCCCCACCAGGGGTGAGCAGTACTTC	CAWSPTRGEQYF
TRBV5-5	.	.	TRBJ1-4	TGTGCCAGCAGCGACCCGACAGGCGGAAATGAAAAACTGTTTTTT	CASSDPTGGNEKLFF
TRBV12-3/TRBV12-4	.	few	TRBJ1-5	TGTGCCAGCAGCCCCGGGAGGAATCAGCCCCAGCATTTT	CASSPGRNQPQHF
TRBV24-1	.	many	TRBJ2-2	TGTGCCACCTCAGGGGCCGCGAGGAACACCGGGGAGCTGTTTTTT	CATSGAARNTGELFF
TRBV3-1	TRBD1	few	TRBJ1-4	TGTGCCAGCAGCCAAGAATCCCCAGGGGGCGCAACTAATGAAAAACTGTTTTTT	CASSQESPGGATNEKLFF
TRBV6-5	.	many	TRBJ2-1	TGTGCCAGCAGTTACTCTCCCCTCTCTGAACTCTACAATGAGCAGTTCTTC	CASSYSPLSELYNEQFF
TRBV5-1	.	many	TRBJ2-1	TGCGCCAGCAGTCCCCCCTCCAATGAGCAGTTCTTC	CASSPPSNEQFF